A selection of T cell receptor beta chains follows, all from one sample in a study of T cells in Graves' hyperthyroidism and ophthalmopathy. TCRdb recomputed calls from the multiplex PCR reads with MiXCR, one row per CDR3 protein. Seen here are about 500,000 distinct CDR3 sequences, about 15% observed once, and the top ten hold 25% to 30%. Material for sequencing was blood. The origin of the receptors is a woman in her 30s with Graves' ophthalmopathy. Both conserved end residues are part of each CDR3. A D gene is named only where the DNA matches it firmly. Some rows mark clone size as missing; the rest say once, few, many or name a class of expanded clone.

CDR3nt,CDR3aa,len,v_gene,d_gene,j_gene,abundance
TGCAGCGTAGACAGGGGCAAAGATACGCAGTATTTT,CSVDRGKDTQYF,12,TRBV29-1,TRBD1,TRBJ2-3,-
TGTGCCAGCAGCTTAGGGCAGGGGGCGCCCGGGGAGCTGTTTTTT,CASSLGQGAPGELFF,15,TRBV7-2,TRBD1,TRBJ2-2,many
TGTGCCAGCAGTAAAACGAGCTTCCTAGAGACCCAGTACTTC,CASSKTSFLETQYF,14,TRBV24-1,-,TRBJ2-5,-
TGCAGTGCTAAAGGGGTCGCCGGGGAGCTGTTTTTT,CSAKGVAGELFF,12,TRBV20-1,-,TRBJ2-2,many
TGTGCCAGCAGTTCAGACAGGACTAATGAAAAACTGTTTTTT,CASSSDRTNEKLFF,14,TRBV6-1,-,TRBJ1-4,many
TGTGCCAGCAGTTTTTGGGACAGGGATTACGAGCAGTACTTC,CASSFWDRDYEQYF,14,TRBV12-3/TRBV12-4,TRBD1,TRBJ2-7,many
TGTGCCAGCAGCTCTCGGACAGGGGTGAGTGAGCAGTTCTTC,CASSSRTGVSEQFF,14,TRBV13,TRBD1,TRBJ2-1,many
TGTGCCAGCAACCTCCGGGACAGGGGGCTCGGTGGCAATCAGCCCCAGCATTTT,CASNLRDRGLGGNQPQHF,18,TRBV12-3/TRBV12-4,TRBD1,TRBJ1-5,-
TGCAGTGCTAGAGGGACGTCAGAATGGGAGCAGTACTTC,CSARGTSEWEQYF,13,TRBV20-1,-,TRBJ2-7,many
TGTGCCAGCATCGTCGACAGGGGTACTTTCGAGCAGTACTTC,CASIVDRGTFEQYF,14,TRBV6-2/TRBV6-3,TRBD1,TRBJ2-7,many
TGCGCCAGCAGCGCGGACGGGAAGGGCTACACCTTC,CASSADGKGYTF,12,TRBV5-1,-,TRBJ1-2,many
TGTGCCAGCGAGGGGATGACTAGCGGGTTAGACGAGCAGTACTTC,CASEGMTSGLDEQYF,15,TRBV6-2/TRBV6-3,TRBD2,TRBJ2-7,-
TGCAGTGCCACAATAACTAGAAGGGCCGAGCAGTACTTC,CSATITRRAEQYF,13,TRBV20-1,-,TRBJ2-7,many
TGTGCCAGCAGTCCAGATACAAGGGCGCGGTCCTACGAGCAGTACTTC,CASSPDTRARSYEQYF,16,TRBV6-1,-,TRBJ2-7,-
TGTGCCAGCAGCTTGGTCGGGGGCGCCCTCACTGAAGCTTTCTTT,CASSLVGGALTEAFF,15,TRBV5-5,-,TRBJ1-1,many
TGTGCCAGCAGGCCGAACGGGGCTAGCTATGGCTACACCTTC,CASRPNGASYGYTF,14,TRBV7-9,-,TRBJ1-2,many
TGTGCCAGCAGCCAAGCCCCAGCAGCGAACACCGGGGAGCTGTTTTTT,CASSQAPAANTGELFF,16,TRBV4-2,-,TRBJ2-2,-
TGTGCCAGCAGCCGGAGGGACTTCCCGGGCTACGAGCAGTACTTC,CASSRRDFPGYEQYF,15,TRBV6-2/TRBV6-3,-,TRBJ2-7,-
TGCGCCAGCAGCTGGGTGTCCGGGACAGGGACAGATACGCAGTATTTT,CASSWVSGTGTDTQYF,16,TRBV5-1,TRBD1,TRBJ2-3,-
TGTGCCAGCCCCCGAGGTGGCTACACCTTC,CASPRGGYTF,10,TRBV7-9,-,TRBJ1-2,-
TGTGCCAGTAGTAGGCAACATCCCAATGAGCAGTTCTTC,CASSRQHPNEQFF,13,TRBV19,-,TRBJ2-1,few
TGTGCCAGCAGTTATGGCGGACTCACCATCTACGAGCAGTACTTC,CASSYGGLTIYEQYF,15,TRBV6-2/TRBV6-3,-,TRBJ2-7,-
TGTGCCTGGAAAATTTCGGGGGATGAAAAACTGTTTTTT,CAWKISGDEKLFF,13,TRBV30,-,TRBJ1-4,many
TGTGCCAGCAGTTACATTGGTGAAAGGGGCAATCAGCCCCAGCATTTT,CASSYIGERGNQPQHF,16,TRBV6-5,-,TRBJ1-5,few
TGTGCCAGCTCACCAAGACAGGTTGCAACTAATGAAAAACTGTTTTTT,CASSPRQVATNEKLFF,16,TRBV18,-,TRBJ1-4,many
TGCGCCAGCAGTGGACTAGCGGGAGGGCCGAAGACCGGGGAGCTGTTTTTT,CASSGLAGGPKTGELFF,17,TRBV10-1,TRBD2,TRBJ2-2,-